What follows are 16 T cell receptor beta chains derived from one specimen sequenced in a study of somatic mutations in cytotoxic T cells in rheumatoid arthritis. Assay: immunoSEQ multiplex PCR; the TCRdb copy retains only in-frame clones and omits some. The table records some 17,000 clones, around four fifths of them present only once. Sequenced material: CD8+ T cells sorted from blood. Receptor source: an adult with rheumatoid arthritis.

This chain connects TRBV7-9 to TRBJ2-3, with D possibly TRBD1 on 6 matching bases. CDR1 and CDR2 from the germline V gene are SEHNR and FQNEAQ (reference sequence). The CDR3 is 16 amino acids. V lost 5 bases to trimming and J lost 1 base, with 16 bases between them. CDR3 DNA: TGTGCCAGCAGCCCCGCCAGGGGCTGGGGCACAGATACGCAGTATTTT. This gives the protein CASSPARGWGTDTQYF.

The chain is built from TRBV29-1 and TRBJ2-1, with unresolved D. CDR3 length equals 12 residues. V was pared by 8 bases and J by 4 bases, with 12 bases between. CDR1 and CDR2 from the germline V gene are SQVTM and ANQGSEA. The CDR3 DNA follows: TGCAGCAGCTCGACGGTTTACAATGAGCAGTTCTTC. Its translation is CSSSTVYNEQFF.

The chain links TRBV18 to TRBJ2-7; 11 positions agree with TRBD2. J was trimmed by 0 bases and V by 1 base; bases with no gene match: 2. Germline V gives CDR1 KGHSH, CDR2 LQKENI. The CDR3 length is 16 residues. The CDR3 sequence: CASSPLGTSGSYEQYF. The CDR3 bases are TGTGCCAGCTCACCACTCGGGACTAGCGGCTCCTACGAGCAGTACTTC.

V gene TRBV7-9 combines with J gene TRBJ2-5; D call uncertain. The V and J ends lost 4 bases and 0 bases respectively, with 6 bases between them. Germline V gene sequence: CDR1 SEHNR, CDR2 FQNEAQ (reference sequence). The CDR3 has 13 residues. CDR3 amino acids: CASSSNHQETQYF. As DNA, the CDR3 is TGTGCCAGCAGCTCGAATCACCAAGAGACCCAGTACTTC.

The chain recombines TRBV10-2 with TRBJ1-1, with D possibly being TRBD1 (5 bases). Trimming removed 6 bases at V and 6 bases at J, with 14 bases between. Germline V lookup: CDR1 WSHSY, CDR2 SAAADI. The CDR3 is 13 residues long. The CDR3 DNA follows: TGCGCCAGCAGCCCTCCCGGGGGGGCTGAAGCTTTCTTT. Translating gives CASSPPGGAEAFF.

This chain uses TRBV4-1 with TRBJ1-5; 8 nucleotides align to TRBD1. The V gene's germline CDR1 is MGHRA and CDR2 YSYEKL. The ends lost 10 bases at V and 5 bases at J; junction bases unmatched: 7. The CDR3 spans 13 residues. The CDR3 DNA reads TGCGCCACCTCGGACAGGGTGTATCAGCCCCAGCATTTT. Translating gives CATSDRVYQPQHF.

The rearrangement uses TRBV11-1 and TRBJ1-1, with 8 positions matching TRBD1. CDR1 is SGHAT and CDR2 is FQDESV in the germline V gene (reference sequence). V shed 7 bases and J 3 bases; nucleotides not matched to a gene: 7. This CDR3 region has 14 residues. The DNA of the CDR3 is TGTGCCAGCAAAATAGACAGGGGCTACACTGAAGCTTTCTTT. This gives the protein CASKIDRGYTEAFF.

The chain employs TRBV19 and TRBJ2-3; 7 bases align to TRBD2. CDR1 LNHDA and CDR2 SQIVND come from the germline V gene (reference sequence). V lost 3 bases, J lost 7 bases, and 16 bases stayed unmatched. The CDR3 loop spans 17 amino acids. CDR3 sequence (DNA): TGTGCCAGTAGTATCTCGGCGGGAGAGGTCCCGACAAATACGCAGTATTTT. Encoded protein: CASSISAGEVPTNTQYF.

This chain connects TRBV25-1 to TRBJ1-4; tentative D call: TRBD1 (6 bases). The CDR3 covers 14 residues. Germline loops: CDR1 MGHDK, CDR2 SYGVNS. V was trimmed by 5 bases and J by 7 bases, leaving 14 bases between them. CDR3 bases: TGTGCCAGCAGTCGGGGGCTGGGGCGTGAAAAACTGTTTTTT. Translating gives CASSRGLGREKLFF.

By frequency in the sample, this clone is large. The genes are TRBV4-2 and TRBJ1-5; D is unclear. Germline CDR1 and CDR2: LGHNA and YNFKEQ. The ends were cut back, 1 base at V and 5 bases at J, with 15 bases in the middle. The CDR3 sequence is 16 residues long. The CDR3 protein is CASSQGAGGIYQPQHF. The CDR3 DNA reads as TGTGCCAGCAGCCAAGGGGCGGGAGGGATCTATCAGCCCCAGCATTTT.

This chain connects TRBV18 to TRBJ2-1; D call uncertain. From germline, CDR1 is KGHSH and CDR2 LQKENI. The CDR3 has 11 residues. The V end was cut by 5 bases, the J end by 8 bases, with 7 bases between. The CDR3 DNA is TGTGCCAGCTCAACCTATGATGAGCAGTTCTTC. Protein sequence: CASSTYDEQFF.

The chain recombines TRBV4-1 with TRBJ2-3; 10 nucleotides agree with TRBD2. Germline V gene data show CDR1 as MGHRA and CDR2 as YSYEKL. V shed 1 base, J shed 4 bases, and the junction held 5 bases outside the gene matches. This CDR3 has 16 amino acids. CDR3 sequence reads: CASSQVLAGDPDTQYF. CDR3 in DNA: TGCGCCAGCAGCCAAGTTCTAGCGGGGGACCCAGATACGCAGTATTTT.

The chain employs TRBV11-2 and TRBJ2-5, with no clear D. There are 15 residues in the CDR3. Germline V gene sequence: CDR1 SGHAT, CDR2 FQNNGV. Trimming cost V 0 bases and J 9 bases, with 17 bases left between them. The CDR3 here is CASSLDLTRLAAQYF. As DNA, the CDR3 is TGTGCCAGCAGCTTAGACTTGACCCGCCTGGCGGCCCAGTACTTC.

This clone has more than one count but fewer than ten. The chain carries TRBV4-1 and TRBJ2-7; no clear D gene. Germline CDR1 reads MGHRA; CDR2 reads YSYEKL. V shed 0 bases and J shed 3 bases, with 12 bases lying between them. The CDR3 is 15 amino acids. The CDR3 here is CASSQEGFRNYEQYF. Here the CDR3 DNA reads TGCGCCAGCAGCCAAGAGGGGTTTAGGAACTACGAGCAGTACTTC.

V and J are TRBV5-8 and TRBJ1-1; D is ambiguous. Germline assignment: CDR1 SGHTS and CDR2 YDEGEE. V lost 0 bases and J lost 1, with 7 bases in between. The CDR3 consists of 14 residues. CDR3 in amino acids: CASSLGHTNTEAFF. The CDR3, as DNA: TGTGCCAGCAGCTTGGGACACACGAACACTGAAGCTTTCTTT. The full variable domain, its missing parts supplied by reference TRBV5-8 and TRBJ1-1, is EAGVTQSPTHLIKTRGQQATLRCSPISGHTSVYWYQQALGLGLQFLLWYDEGEERNRGNFPPRFSGRQFPNYSSELNVNALELEDSALYLCASSLGHTNTEAFFGQGTRLTVV.

V is TRBV7-8 and J is TRBJ2-3; 8 nucleotides match TRBD2. This CDR3 comprises 17 residues. J was trimmed by 4 bases and V by 5 bases; bases with no gene match: 14. Germline lookup yields CDR1 SGHVS and CDR2 FQNEAQ. CDR3 residues: CASSPHVGGGLSDTQYF. The CDR3 DNA sequence: TGTGCCAGCAGCCCCCATGTAGGCGGGGGGTTATCAGATACGCAGTATTTT.